Following are 22 T cell receptor beta chains from one sample sequenced in a study of T-cell memory formation after mild COVID-19. One entry per CDR3 protein, called by TCRdb with MiXCR from the 5' RACE reads. The table has approximately 260,000 distinct CDR3 sequences, roughly 15% seen once; the top ten hold roughly a fifth. Sequencing used PBMCs or a T cell subset sorted from them (not recorded which). Source of these receptors: a man younger than 35 who had mild COVID-19 (a few samples of this study predate the infection). Cell type and time point are not known.

This clonotype was counted only a few times. The V gene is TRBV28, the J gene TRBJ2-5; 9 nucleotides agree with TRBD1. This CDR3 is 17 amino acids long. V lost 2 bases, J lost 5 bases, and 12 bases stayed unmatched. Germline V CDR1 and CDR2: MDHEN, SYDVKM. This chain's CDR3 is CASSLSLGQGVGETQYF. DNA of the CDR3: TGTGCCAGCAGTTTAAGCCTGGGACAGGGTGTTGGGGAGACCCAGTACTTC.

The V call is TRBV6-5, the J call TRBJ2-5; 7 bases line up with TRBD2. The V segment lost 2 bases and the J segment 5 bases; nucleotides outside the gene matches: 5. The germline V gene encodes CDR1 MNHEY and CDR2 SVGAGI. The CDR3 has 14 amino acids. The CDR3 DNA follows: TGTGCCAGCAGTTACGGGGGGGGAAGCGAGACCCAGTACTTC. Translation: CASSYGGGSETQYF.

The sample holds a few counts of this clonotype. V is TRBV21-1 and J is TRBJ1-2; the tabulated D call, TRBD1, remains unverified against the DNA. TRBV21-1 is an annotated pseudogene. The CDR3 contains 16 residues. The chain's CDR3 is CASSKGGTNRHYGYTF. CDR3 coding DNA: TGTGCCAGCAGCAAAGGTGGTACGAACAGGCATTATGGCTACACCTTC.

The chain links TRBV2 to TRBJ2-2; TRBD2 aligns across 9 bases. V shed 4 bases and J 3 bases; nucleotides not matched to a gene: 9. The CDR3 consists of 17 residues. Germline CDR1 is SNHLY and CDR2 is FYNNEI. CDR3 protein: CASSAAGGRKYTGELFF. The CDR3 DNA sequence: TGTGCCAGCAGTGCCGCGGGGGGGCGGAAGTACACCGGGGAGCTGTTTTTT.

This clonotype was counted only a few times. This chain connects TRBV7-2 to TRBJ1-2, with 8 nucleotides matching TRBD1. CDR3 length: 14 amino acids. CDR1 is SGHTA and CDR2 is FQGNSA in the germline V gene. V lost 5 bases to trimming and J lost 6 bases; unmatched junction nucleotides: 8. The CDR3, as DNA: TGTGCCAGCAGCCACCGCGACAGGGGTCATGGCTACACCTTC. Protein sequence: CASSHRDRGHGYTF. Using reference TRBV7-2 and TRBJ1-2 for the parts outside the CDR3, the full variable domain is GAGVSQSPSNKVTEKGKDVELRCDPISGHTALYWYRQSLGQGLEFLIYFQGNSAPDKSGLPSDRFSAERTGGSVSTLTIQRTQQEDSAVYLCASSHRDRGHGYTFGSGTRLTVV.

This clonotype appeared a few times. This chain joins TRBV2 and TRBJ2-7; D is unclear. Between the trimmed V and J ends, which lost 1 base and 0 bases, there was a span of 13 bases. The CDR3 loop spans 16 amino acids. The V gene's germline CDR1 is SNHLY and CDR2 FYNNEI. DNA for the CDR3: TGTGCCAGCAGTGAAGGTGGATACAGCACCTCCTACGAGCAGTACGTC. Protein: CASSEGGYSTSYEQYV.

This clonotype has at least ten counts. This sequence joins TRBV20-1 and TRBJ1-1, with a tentative D call TRBD1 (5 bases). The CDR3 has 16 residues. Trimming pared 2 bases from V and 2 bases from J, leaving 18 bases between. CDR1 is DFQATT and CDR2 is SNEGSKA in the germline V gene (reference sequence). The DNA for the CDR3 is TGCAGTGCTAGACTCCCCTTGACAGATCTCAACACTGAAGCTTTCTTT. Translating gives CSARLPLTDLNTEAFF.

This chain joins TRBV9 and TRBJ2-5, with a possible D match to TRBD1 (6 bases). There are 15 residues in the CDR3. Looked up from germline, CDR1 is SGDLS and CDR2 is YYNGEE. The V end was cut by 1 base, the J end by 2 bases, with 12 bases between. The CDR3 protein is CASSVRTVKQETQYF. CDR3 DNA sequence: TGTGCCAGCAGCGTACGGACAGTTAAACAAGAGACCCAGTACTTC.

This clonotype was seen only a few times. The V gene is TRBV6-5, the J gene TRBJ2-3, with 13 bases aligning to TRBD2. J gave up 1 base and V 5 bases, and 6 bases lay outside the gene matches. This CDR3 has 17 amino acids. The germline gives CDR1 MNHEY, CDR2 SVGAGI. The CDR3 nucleotides are TGTGCCAGCAGTAAGGGAACTAGCGGGGGGGGCACAGATACGCAGTATTTT. Protein product: CASSKGTSGGGTDTQYF.

This clonotype has more than one count but fewer than ten. The chain is built from TRBV10-3 and TRBJ2-1; D perhaps matches TRBD2 (5 bases). Germline values: CDR1 ENHRY, CDR2 SYGVKD. Trimming took 4 bases from V and 0 from J, leaving 10 bases between them. There are 15 residues in the CDR3. CDR3 sequence: CAISGEGRSYNEQFF. The CDR3, as DNA: TGTGCCATCAGTGGCGAGGGCCGCTCCTACAATGAGCAGTTCTTC.

This clonotype has a handful of counts. The chain recombines TRBV7-8 with TRBJ2-1; TRBD2 agrees at 8 bases. Trimming cost V 1 base and J 8 bases; bases outside gene matches: 4. Looked up from germline, CDR1 is SGHVS and CDR2 is FQNEAQ. The CDR3 is made up of 14 amino acids. CDR3 nucleotides: TGTGCCAGCAGCTTAGTAGCGGGGTTAGATGAGCAGTTCTTC. Translating it yields CASSLVAGLDEQFF. Drawing the rest from reference TRBV7-8 and TRBJ2-1, the complete variable domain is GAGVSQSPRYKVAKRGQDVALRCDPISGHVSLFWYQQALGQGPEFLTYFQNEAQLDKSGLPSDRFFAERPEGSVSTLKIQRTQQEDSAVYLCASSLVAGLDEQFFGPGTRLTVL.

The chain has TRBV2 and TRBJ2-2, with D possibly being TRBD2 (6 bases). This CDR3 is built from 14 residues. V was clipped by 8 bases and J by 3 bases, with 13 bases between them. Germline V gene lookup returns CDR1 SNHLY and CDR2 FYNNEI. CDR3 in amino acids: CASCRDWDTGELFF. The CDR3 DNA is TGTGCCAGCTGCAGGGACTGGGACACCGGGGAGCTGTTTTTT.

J is TRBJ2-7 and V is TRBV23-1; tentative D call: TRBD1 (6 bases). TRBV23-1 has ORF status, its function being uncertain. Trimming left V 8 bases short and J 1 base short, with 15 bases between. This CDR3 region has 14 residues. The CDR3 reads CASYREGLSYEQYV. CDR3 coding DNA: TGCGCCAGCTACAGGGAAGGCTTATCCTACGAGCAGTACGTC.

This clonotype was counted only a few times. This sequence joins TRBV5-1 and TRBJ1-6, with D possibly matching TRBD1 (6 bases). V dropped 5 bases and J dropped 5 bases, with 8 bases sitting between them. The CDR3 has 13 residues. Per the germline V gene, CDR1 is SGHRS and CDR2 is YFSETQ. The CDR3 nucleotides read TGCGCCAGCAGGCAGGGGAATAATTCACCCCTCCACTTT. It translates to CASRQGNNSPLHF.

The CDR3 sequence: CSASQGTEAFF. CDR3 coding DNA: TGCAGTGCTTCCCAGGGCACTGAAGCTTTCTTT. V gene TRBV20-1 combines with J gene TRBJ1-1; tentatively, D is TRBD1 (5 bases). CDR1 is DFQATT and CDR2 is SNEGSKA in the germline V gene (reference sequence). The CDR3 contains 11 residues. V was pared by 5 bases and J by 4 bases, with 8 bases between.

This clonotype showed up just once. At one end the junction does not follow the germline gene, possibly because of a read error. This chain joins TRBV12-3 or TRBV12-4 and TRBJ1-1, with D perhaps matching TRBD1 (6 bases). The CDR3 is made up of 13 amino acids. The CDR3 DNA is TGTGCCAGCAGTTTACAGGGGCGGGCTGAAGCTTTATTT. This gives the protein CASSLQGRAEALF.

J is TRBJ2-7 and V is TRBV18, with no clear D. CDR1 is KGHSH, CDR2 LQKENI, per germline. V was trimmed by 3 bases and J by 7 bases, leaving 19 bases between them. The CDR3 is made up of 15 amino acids. CDR3: CASSPLGEGSVEQYF. In DNA form, the CDR3 reads TGTGCCAGCTCACCTCTCGGAGAAGGGTCGGTGGAGCAGTACTTC.

This clonotype was detected only a few times. CDR3 nucleotide sequence: TGTGCCAGTATCGGGACAGGCCTCAATCAGCCCCAGCATTTT. It is translated as CASIGTGLNQPQHF. The rearrangement uses TRBV19 and TRBJ1-5; 8 nucleotides agree with TRBD1. This CDR3 comprises 14 residues. After removal of 7 bases from V and 3 bases from J, the junction contained 5 bases not matched to a gene. The germline V gene has CDR1 LNHDA and CDR2 SQIVND (reference sequence).

This clonotype has only a few counts. The V and J genes are TRBV6-4 and TRBJ1-2, with TRBD1 as a possible D gene (6 bases). Germline V gene sequence: CDR1 MRHNA, CDR2 SNTAGT. With 5 bases removed from V and 4 bases from J, the gap between germline ends came to 14 bases. The CDR3 contains 14 residues. CDR3 in DNA: TGTGCCAGCAGTCCCGACACAGGGACCTATGGCTACACCTTC. Its translation is CASSPDTGTYGYTF.

The chain combines TRBV5-6 with TRBJ2-5; D is ambiguous. The CDR3 has 14 residues. With 0 bases removed from V and 5 bases from J, the gap between germline ends came to 11 bases. The germline gives CDR1 SGHDT, CDR2 YYEEEE. The CDR3 is CASSLDVGWETQYF. The CDR3 nucleotides are TGTGCCAGCAGCTTGGATGTTGGGTGGGAGACCCAGTACTTC.

The chain employs TRBV29-1 and TRBJ2-1, with TRBD2 matching 13 bases. Germline CDR1 and CDR2: SQVTM and ANQGSEA. V lost 4 bases, J lost 4 bases, and 7 bases stayed unmatched. CDR3 length: 16 residues. The CDR3 DNA reads as TGCAGCGTTGTTAGACTAGCGGGGGGAATGTACAATGAGCAGTTCTTC. This sequence encodes CSVVRLAGGMYNEQFF.

This clonotype was detected a few times. The chain combines TRBV7-2 with TRBJ2-5, with D possibly being TRBD2 (5 bases). The CDR3 is made up of 12 amino acids. Looked up from germline, CDR1 is SGHTA and CDR2 is FQGNSA. Trimming took 5 bases from V and 5 from J, leaving 9 bases between them. The CDR3 reads CASSPWRETQYF. CDR3 bases: TGTGCCAGCAGCCCCTGGAGGGAGACCCAGTACTTC.